This TCR beta chain was sequenced during a study of blood T cell repertoires in COVID-19 (TCRdb year 2020). For the study in its entirety: Collaborator samples came from the United States, Italy and Spain and covered acute and convalescent phases of COVID-19. The prospective study material was composed of cDNA or gDNA derived from T cells, B-cell-depleted T cells, or PBMCs. Subjects who had been exposed to COVID-19, were actively infected with it, or had recovered from it provided the deeply sampled blood TCRbeta repertoires that made up the dataset. The repertoires were released in a freely available public database meant as a resource for research on the immune response to SARS-CoV-2. Samples came from the ongoing ImmuneRACE study (first 160 participants) plus 1,254 subjects from 6 global collaborators. Sample metadata almost always included a de-identified subject ID, COVID-19 status, age in years and sex. HLA class I and class II types, where available, came from metadata supplied by the sample provider rather than from assay-based typing.

The investigation overall reported the following: The amount of clinical and demographic metadata varied by source and participant and was provided uncurated.

Participants in the prospective study were enrolled through a virtual design, were aged roughly 18 to 90 years, and lived in approximately 25 United States geographic areas. To assign participants to cohorts, the prospective study relied on clinical history that participants themselves reported in a screening survey and a study questionnaire. Recovered participants in ImmuneRACE Cohort 3 were defined as having two consecutive negative NP/OP PCR tests, clearance from a healthcare professional, or resolution of symptoms. Each participant in the prospective study had whole blood, serum and a nasopharyngeal or oropharyngeal swab collected by mobile phlebotomists. Participants in the prospective study had the option to provide additional blood draws and questionnaires over a 2-month period. Blood samples from the prospective study were shipped frozen or at room temperature prior to DNA extraction. Trimming costs V 4 bases and J 5 bases, and their ends lie 14 bases apart. There are 13 amino acids in the CDR3, from cysteine to phenylalanine inclusive. The CDR3 DNA has 39 bases and is translated from base 1. CDR1 and CDR2 (GTSNPN, SVGIG) derive from the germline V gene (reference sequence).

Details on this clone: What this receptor recognizes is not known. No much larger clone is present one base from it, and per-base qualities are unavailable.

TCRbeta CDR3 regions were amplified from genomic DNA by means of the immunoSEQ Assay, a bias-controlled multiplex PCR. As for how the authors treated the data: Within the assay, amplification of reference gene primers was used to estimate how many nucleated cells each sample contained. To quantify the absolute abundance of each unique TCRbeta CDR3 rearrangement, sequence reads were collapsed and filtered. Productive Simpson clonality was computed per sample as the square root of Simpson's diversity index over productive rearrangements. TCRdb obtained this table from immuneACCESS and retained in-frame rearrangements with V and J assigned. These tables miss some clones; where compared with another copy, unresolved V genes account for less than half of the shortfall, and the remainder is unexplained. Clone size and the V and J calls come from that table; the DNA yielded D and trimming. The sample table shows hundreds of thousands of clones, and about nine tenths are seen once. The ten most abundant clones make up roughly 8.9% of the sample.

This clonotype originated in a woman aged 35 to 49 who had recovered from COVID-19. The sequenced sample was PBMCs or T cells enriched from blood (not recorded which). The chain is encoded by TRBV30 joined to TRBJ2-5; 6 matching bases give a weak D call of TRBD1. The nucleotides read TGTGCCTGGAATATACAGGGAGCGGAGACCCAGTACTTC. Translation gives CAWNIQGAETQYF.